A selection of T cell receptor beta chains follows, all from one sample in a study of blood T cell repertoires in COVID-19. This table comes from immunoSEQ multiplex PCR, and its TCRdb copy is limited to in-frame clones, with some not included. The repertoire holds approximately 120,000 clones, with about 87% as singletons. Sample: peripheral blood. These receptors all come from a woman aged 45-59 years with acute or convalescent COVID-19. Each CDR3 is given with its conserved first and last residue. A D gene is named only where the DNA matches it firmly. Clone size, where shown, is once, few, many, or a class for clones that have expanded.

j_call: TRBJ2-1
v_call: TRBV19
clone_size: .
d_call: TRBD1
cdr3_length: 15
cdr3_aa: CASSRDGTGFNEQFF
cdr3_nt: TGTGCCAGTAGTAGAGACGGGACAGGGTTTAATGAGCAGTTCTTC

j_call: TRBJ1-5
v_call: TRBV2
clone_size: few
d_call: TRBD1
cdr3_length: 14
cdr3_aa: CASSGTGPNQPQHF
cdr3_nt: TGTGCCAGCAGTGGGACAGGCCCAAATCAGCCCCAGCATTTT

j_call: TRBJ1-3
v_call: TRBV5-1
clone_size: few
d_call: TRBD1
cdr3_length: 17
cdr3_aa: CASSGQGTRNSGNTIYF
cdr3_nt: TGCGCCAGCAGCGGACAGGGGACGAGAAACTCTGGAAACACCATATATTTT

j_call: TRBJ1-5
v_call: TRBV4-2
clone_size: .
d_call: TRBD1
cdr3_length: 17
cdr3_aa: CASSQTSAAGDSQPQHF
cdr3_nt: TGTGCCAGCAGCCAAACTTCTGCGGCAGGGGACAGTCAGCCCCAGCATTTT

j_call: TRBJ2-1
v_call: TRBV19
clone_size: .
d_call: .
cdr3_length: 16
cdr3_aa: CASSILGEAVYNEQFF
cdr3_nt: TGTGCCAGTAGTATATTGGGTGAGGCCGTCTACAATGAGCAGTTCTTC

j_call: TRBJ2-3
v_call: TRBV6-1
clone_size: once
d_call: TRBD2
cdr3_length: 16
cdr3_aa: CASSDLASGGTDTQYF
cdr3_nt: TGTGCCAGCAGTGATTTGGCGAGCGGGGGGACAGATACGCAGTATTTT

j_call: TRBJ1-4
v_call: TRBV28
clone_size: .
d_call: TRBD1
cdr3_length: 13
cdr3_aa: CASSPGQNEKLFF
cdr3_nt: TGTGCCAGCAGTCCGGGACAGAACGAAAAACTGTTTTTT

j_call: TRBJ1-2
v_call: TRBV7-8
clone_size: .
d_call: .
cdr3_length: 13
cdr3_aa: CASSLGAGLGYTF
cdr3_nt: TGTGCCAGCAGCTTAGGGGCAGGGTTGGGCTACACCTTC

j_call: TRBJ1-5
v_call: TRBV19
clone_size: few
d_call: .
cdr3_length: 14
cdr3_aa: CASDGRGGNQPQHF
cdr3_nt: TGTGCCAGCGACGGAAGGGGCGGCAATCAGCCCCAGCATTTT

j_call: TRBJ1-1
v_call: TRBV27
clone_size: .
d_call: TRBD1
cdr3_length: 12
cdr3_aa: CASSSRGREAFF
cdr3_nt: TGTGCCAGCAGTTCTAGGGGGCGGGAAGCTTTCTTT

j_call: TRBJ1-2
v_call: TRBV28
clone_size: .
d_call: TRBD1
cdr3_length: 15
cdr3_aa: CASSIPGQGIWGYTF
cdr3_nt: TGTGCCAGCAGTATACCTGGACAGGGAATTTGGGGCTACACCTTC

j_call: TRBJ1-2
v_call: TRBV5-4
clone_size: .
d_call: .
cdr3_length: 14
cdr3_aa: CARRAGWGDYGYTF
cdr3_nt: TGTGCCCGCCGGGCGGGGTGGGGGGACTATGGCTACACCTTC

j_call: TRBJ2-3
v_call: TRBV7-2
clone_size: .
d_call: .
cdr3_length: 15
cdr3_aa: CASSLRLRIGDTQYF
cdr3_nt: TGTGCCAGCAGCTTACGACTCCGGATCGGGGATACGCAGTATTTT

j_call: TRBJ1-6
v_call: TRBV5-1
clone_size: .
d_call: TRBD1
cdr3_length: 15
cdr3_aa: CASTQGARNNSPLHF
cdr3_nt: TGCGCCAGCACGCAGGGGGCGCGTAATAATTCACCCCTCCACTTT

j_call: TRBJ2-6
v_call: TRBV5-1
clone_size: .
d_call: .
cdr3_length: 15
cdr3_aa: CASSPGTAGANVLTF
cdr3_nt: TGCGCCAGCAGCCCTGGGACTGCTGGGGCCAACGTCCTGACTTTC

j_call: TRBJ2-3
v_call: TRBV7-3
clone_size: once
d_call: .
cdr3_length: 14
cdr3_aa: CASSRSGTSDTQYF
cdr3_nt: TGTGCCAGCAGCCGTTCCGGGACTTCAGATACGCAGTATTTT

j_call: TRBJ2-1
v_call: TRBV28
clone_size: .
d_call: TRBD1
cdr3_length: 12
cdr3_aa: CASSRTGTEQFF
cdr3_nt: TGTGCCAGCTCGAGGACAGGGACCGAGCAGTTCTTC

j_call: TRBJ1-2
v_call: TRBV4-2
clone_size: few
d_call: TRBD1
cdr3_length: 16
cdr3_aa: CASSQGLRQGAFGYTF
cdr3_nt: TGTGCCAGCAGCCAGGGGCTCCGACAGGGGGCATTTGGCTACACCTTC

j_call: TRBJ2-5
v_call: TRBV14
clone_size: once
d_call: .
cdr3_length: 15
cdr3_aa: CASSQALPFKETQYF
cdr3_nt: TGTGCCAGCAGCCAAGCCCTTCCGTTTAAAGAGACCCAGTACTTC

j_call: TRBJ1-5
v_call: TRBV30
clone_size: .
d_call: .
cdr3_length: 15
cdr3_aa: CAWSVPGVPGQPQHF
cdr3_nt: TGTGCCTGGAGCGTACCAGGTGTCCCCGGACAGCCCCAGCATTTT

j_call: TRBJ2-1
v_call: TRBV9
clone_size: once
d_call: TRBD2
cdr3_length: 15
cdr3_aa: CASSVAGGPNNEQFF
cdr3_nt: TGTGCCAGCAGCGTCGCGGGGGGGCCCAACAATGAGCAGTTCTTC

j_call: TRBJ1-5
v_call: TRBV18
clone_size: .
d_call: TRBD1
cdr3_length: 14
cdr3_aa: CASSGGQQQQPQHF
cdr3_nt: TGTGCCAGCTCGGGGGGACAGCAGCAACAGCCCCAGCATTTT

j_call: TRBJ1-2
v_call: TRBV5-1
clone_size: .
d_call: .
cdr3_length: 14
cdr3_aa: CASSFGDSNYGYTF
cdr3_nt: TGCGCCAGCAGCTTTGGCGACAGTAACTATGGCTACACCTTC

j_call: TRBJ2-6
v_call: TRBV6-4
clone_size: once
d_call: .
cdr3_length: 21
cdr3_aa: CASSDSGQGMGLTSGANVLTF
cdr3_nt: TGTGCCAGCAGTGACTCTGGGCAGGGGATGGGGCTAACCTCTGGGGCCAACGTCCTGACTTTC

j_call: TRBJ1-6
v_call: TRBV2
clone_size: .
d_call: .
cdr3_length: 15
cdr3_aa: CASSETQGSNSPLHF
cdr3_nt: TGTGCCAGCAGTGAGACACAGGGTTCGAATTCACCCCTCCACTTT

j_call: TRBJ1-2
v_call: TRBV12-5
clone_size: .
d_call: .
cdr3_length: 15
cdr3_aa: CASGRLGSPNYGYTF
cdr3_nt: TGTGCTAGTGGTCGCTTGGGCAGCCCTAACTATGGCTACACCTTC

j_call: TRBJ1-2
v_call: TRBV9
clone_size: .
d_call: TRBD1
cdr3_length: 14
cdr3_aa: CASTRVTGDYGYTF
cdr3_nt: TGTGCCAGCACCCGAGTGACAGGGGACTATGGCTACACCTTC

j_call: TRBJ2-4
v_call: TRBV19
clone_size: .
d_call: .
cdr3_length: 18
cdr3_aa: CASTPRGNVYRLGDIQYF
cdr3_nt: TGTGCCAGTACCCCGAGAGGGAACGTTTACCGTTTGGGCGACATTCAGTACTTC

j_call: TRBJ2-3
v_call: TRBV7-3
clone_size: .
d_call: .
cdr3_length: 13
cdr3_aa: CASSSGHLDTQYF
cdr3_nt: TGTGCCAGCAGCTCTGGTCACTTAGATACGCAGTATTTT

j_call: TRBJ1-3
v_call: TRBV11-3
clone_size: .
d_call: .
cdr3_length: 15
cdr3_aa: CASSFAWWRPNTIYF
cdr3_nt: TGTGCCAGCAGCTTCGCATGGTGGAGACCCAACACCATATATTTT

j_call: TRBJ1-2
v_call: TRBV6-5
clone_size: .
d_call: TRBD1
cdr3_length: 15
cdr3_aa: CASSRGQGKGYGYTF
cdr3_nt: TGTGCCAGCAGTCGGGGACAGGGGAAAGGCTATGGCTACACCTTC

j_call: TRBJ1-5
v_call: TRBV4-2
clone_size: .
d_call: TRBD1
cdr3_length: 17
cdr3_aa: CASSLSGGGESNQPQHF
cdr3_nt: TGTGCCAGCAGCCTCTCAGGAGGGGGCGAGAGCAATCAGCCCCAGCATTTT

j_call: TRBJ1-2
v_call: TRBV9
clone_size: .
d_call: .
cdr3_length: 17
cdr3_aa: CASSVGSSPIGNYGYTF
cdr3_nt: TGTGCCAGCAGCGTAGGGTCCAGTCCGATTGGTAACTATGGCTACACCTTC

j_call: TRBJ1-2
v_call: TRBV9
clone_size: .
d_call: .
cdr3_length: 13
cdr3_aa: CASKGQGVSRYTF
cdr3_nt: TGTGCCAGCAAAGGGCAGGGTGTCTCCCGCTACACCTTC

j_call: TRBJ2-6
v_call: TRBV9
clone_size: .
d_call: .
cdr3_length: 12
cdr3_aa: CASSPGANVLTF
cdr3_nt: TGTGCCAGCTCTCCGGGGGCCAACGTCCTGACTTTC